The 22 T cell receptor beta chains in this list originate from one sample, sequenced in a study of cytomegalovirus exposure and HLA in healthy donors. The PCR had 60 Vbeta and 13 Jbeta primers. The table came from immunoSEQ multiplex PCR; TCRdb's copy has only in-frame clones and leaves some out. This table holds approximately 130,000 clones, just under 80% found once. What was sequenced was PBMCs. These receptors were obtained from a woman aged 40 to 55 in good health and CMV-seronegative.

The V and J genes are TRBV7-2 and TRBJ1-2, with TRBD1 as a possible D gene (6 bases). CDR1 SGHTA and CDR2 FQGNSA come from the germline V gene. Between the trimmed V and J ends, which lost 1 base and 8 bases, there was a span of 17 bases. CDR3 length: 15 amino acids. The CDR3 here is CASSLEGQMIEGYTF. As DNA, the CDR3 is TGTGCCAGCAGCTTAGAAGGACAGATGATAGAGGGCTACACCTTC.

The chain uses TRBV19 and TRBJ2-3; 13 nucleotides agree with TRBD2. Germline assignment: CDR1 LNHDA and CDR2 SQIVND (reference sequence). Trimming removed 6 bases from V and 6 bases from J; junction bases left unmatched: 9. This CDR3 region has 16 residues. Here the CDR3 reads CASSPLLAGGSDTQYF. CDR3 nucleotides: TGTGCCAGTAGCCCCTTACTAGCGGGGGGGTCCGATACGCAGTATTTT.

CDR3: CASRELAASTDTQYF. CDR3 DNA: TGTGCCAGCAGGGAACTAGCGGCTAGCACAGATACGCAGTATTTT. The chain uses TRBV6-5 and TRBJ2-3, with TRBD2 identical over 8 bases. Germline V gene lookup returns CDR1 MNHEY and CDR2 SVGAGI. The CDR3 loop spans 15 amino acids. With 6 bases clipped from V and 0 bases from J, the junction kept 5 bases outside the gene matches.

The chain uses TRBV5-1 and TRBJ2-2, with D possibly TRBD2 on 6 matching bases. Germline lookup yields CDR1 SGHRS and CDR2 YFSETQ. This CDR3 region has 17 residues. V was clipped by 4 bases and J by 2 bases, with 18 bases between them. The CDR3 region has the DNA TGCGCCAGCAGCGCCCGAATTGGGGACTTTAACACCGGGGAGCTGTTTTTT. This gives the protein CASSARIGDFNTGELFF.

The rearrangement links TRBV30 to TRBJ2-7; no clear D. Trimming pared 0 bases from V and 0 bases from J, leaving 9 bases between. Germline assignment: CDR1 GTSNPN and CDR2 SVGIG (reference sequence). The CDR3 contains 14 residues. The CDR3: CAWSVRLDSYEQYF. The DNA for the CDR3 is TGTGCCTGGAGTGTACGCCTAGACTCCTACGAGCAGTACTTC.

This sequence joins TRBV19 and TRBJ1-2; D is uncertain. The CDR3 length is 13 residues. CDR1 is LNHDA and CDR2 is SQIVND in the germline V gene (reference sequence). Trimming removed 10 bases at V and 8 bases at J, with 20 bases between. CDR3 in amino acids: CATTDRTPQGYTF. CDR3 nucleotides: TGTGCCACCACTGACCGGACTCCCCAAGGCTACACCTTC.

V gene TRBV9 combines with J gene TRBJ2-3; TRBD2 matches 11 bases. With 1 base clipped from V and 6 bases from J, the junction kept 10 bases outside the gene matches. The CDR3 is 17 amino acids. CDR1 is SGDLS, CDR2 YYNGEE, per germline. This chain's CDR3 is CASSVSTSGGPEDTQYF. CDR3 sequence (DNA): TGTGCCAGCAGCGTAAGCACTAGCGGGGGACCTGAGGATACGCAGTATTTT. Drawing the rest from reference TRBV9 and TRBJ2-3, the complete variable domain is DSGVTQTPKHLITATGQRVTLRCSPRSGDLSVYWYQQSLDQGLQFLIQYYNGEERAKGNILERFSAQQFPDLHSELNLSSLELGDSALYFCASSVSTSGGPEDTQYFGPGTRLTVL.

The chain uses TRBV5-1 and TRBJ2-7; TRBD1 matches at 11 bases. The CDR3 runs 16 residues. Germline V lookup: CDR1 SGHRS, CDR2 YFSETQ. Trimming cost V 0 bases and J 5 bases; bases outside gene matches: 7. The DNA of the CDR3 is TGCGCCAGCAGCTTGGCCCGGAGGGGACAGGGGGACGAGCAGTACTTC. Its translation: CASSLARRGQGDEQYF.

This chain connects TRBV5-1 to TRBJ1-2; 8 bases fit TRBD1. Germline V gene sequence: CDR1 SGHRS, CDR2 YFSETQ. This CDR3 has 15 amino acids. Trimming took 0 bases from V and 2 from J; bases not matched to a gene: 3. CDR3 coding DNA: TGCGCCAGCAGCTTGGGCCCAGGGGGCAACTATGGCTACACCTTC. It yields the protein CASSLGPGGNYGYTF.

V usage is TRBV27 and J usage is TRBJ2-7; the D gene is possibly TRBD2 (6 bases). The V end was cut by 7 bases, the J end by 4 bases, with 11 bases between. The CDR3 runs to 12 residues. CDR1 and CDR2 from the germline V gene are MNHEY and SMNVEV (reference sequence). The DNA of the CDR3 is TGTGCCAGCACCCCCGGGAGTTACGAGCAGTACTTC. Translation: CASTPGSYEQYF.

V gene TRBV6-4 combines with J gene TRBJ1-4; 11 nucleotides align to TRBD1. In germline, CDR1 is MRHNA, CDR2 SNTAGT. The ends lost 10 bases at V and 8 bases at J; junction bases unmatched: 15. The CDR3 is 16 residues long. The CDR3 nucleotides read TGTGCCACCATTCCCGGGACAGGGGGTGAGAGGGAAAAACTGTTTTTT. Residues: CATIPGTGGEREKLFF.

This chain connects TRBV9 to TRBJ2-5; 11 bases match TRBD2. V shed 4 bases and J 5 bases; nucleotides not matched to a gene: 10. CDR3 length: 16 residues. CDR1 and CDR2 from the germline V gene are SGDLS and YYNGEE. CDR3 loop: CASSLLSGGAGETQYF. In DNA form, the CDR3 reads TGTGCCAGCAGCTTACTTAGCGGGGGGGCCGGTGAGACCCAGTACTTC.

The genes are TRBV18 and TRBJ2-7; tentatively, D is TRBD1 (5 bases). With 3 bases removed from V and 2 bases from J, the gap between germline ends came to 11 bases. Germline-derived CDR1 and CDR2 are KGHSH and LQKENI. There are 14 residues in the CDR3. Here the CDR3 reads CASSPQGPTYEQYF. The CDR3 nucleotides are TGTGCCAGCTCACCCCAGGGCCCTACCTACGAGCAGTACTTC.

The V and J genes are TRBV6-6 and TRBJ1-1; a possible D gene is TRBD1 (5 bases). In germline, CDR1 is MNHNY, CDR2 SVGAGI (reference sequence). The CDR3 has 16 residues. The ends were cut back, 2 bases at V and 2 bases at J, with 15 bases in the middle. CDR3 bases: TGTGCCAGCAGTTACCATCAGGGCTGGGCAAACACTGAAGCTTTCTTT. This codes for CASSYHQGWANTEAFF.

The chain joins TRBV6-5 to TRBJ2-7; 9 bases align to TRBD1. V shed 6 bases and J 3 bases; nucleotides not matched to a gene: 0. This CDR3 contains 12 residues. CDR1 and CDR2 (germline): MNHEY, SVGAGI. CDR3 loop: CASRDRGYEQYF. The CDR3 nucleotides are TGTGCCAGCAGGGACAGGGGCTACGAGCAGTACTTC.

V usage is TRBV27 and J usage is TRBJ1-3, with D maybe TRBD1 (5 bases). The CDR3 totals 17 residues. Germline V gene data show CDR1 as MNHEY and CDR2 as SMNVEV (reference sequence). V lost 0 bases, J lost 8 bases, and 20 bases lay in between. The CDR3, as DNA: TGTGCCAGCAGTTTATCACCCCCAGGCAGGGAAGGCGACACCATATATTTT. Its protein is CASSLSPPGREGDTIYF.

The V and J genes are TRBV27 and TRBJ1-1; 12 bases fit TRBD1. V was pared by 6 bases and J by 6 bases, with 17 bases of the junction left unmatched. From germline, CDR1 is MNHEY and CDR2 SMNVEV (reference sequence). This CDR3 contains 18 residues. In DNA, the CDR3 is TGTGCCAGCAGCCCTTGGGGACAGGGGGCGCTTAGGGCTTCTGAAGCTTTCTTT. It translates to CASSPWGQGALRASEAFF.

In its sample, this clone was seen once. The chain recombines TRBV2 with TRBJ2-1; weak D call: TRBD2 (6 bases). There are 14 residues in the CDR3. CDR1 and CDR2 (germline): SNHLY, FYNNEI. The V gene lost 6 bases and the J gene lost 1 base, with 10 bases spanning the gap. The DNA of the CDR3 is TGTGCCAGCAGAGGGACTCCTTCCTACAATGAGCAGTTCTTC. Its translation is CASRGTPSYNEQFF.

This chain joins TRBV18 and TRBJ2-7; D is undetermined. The CDR3 loop spans 12 amino acids. The ends were cut back, 3 bases at V and 2 bases at J, with 5 bases in the middle. In germline, CDR1 is KGHSH, CDR2 LQKENI. The CDR3 region is CASSPETYEQYF. The CDR3 DNA reads TGTGCCAGCTCACCCGAGACCTACGAGCAGTACTTC.

The gene calls are TRBV6-5 and TRBJ2-7; D is uncertain. The germline V and J ends were trimmed by 5 bases and 6 bases, with 11 bases remaining between them. Per the germline V gene, CDR1 is MNHEY and CDR2 is SVGAGI. The CDR3 contains 12 residues. This CDR3 is CASSGLFGEQYF. CDR3 in DNA: TGTGCCAGCAGTGGCCTTTTTGGCGAGCAGTACTTC.

About this clone itself: Other DNA sequences in the same sample also yield this CDR3. This chain uses TRBV27 with TRBJ1-1; 10 bases are a match to TRBD1. The CDR3 runs to 14 residues. Trimming at V came to 6 bases and at J to 5 bases, leaving 6 bases not matched to a gene. Germline assignment: CDR1 MNHEY and CDR2 SMNVEV (reference sequence). The CDR3 sequence: CASSFGQGGTEAFF. In DNA, the CDR3 is TGTGCCAGCAGCTTTGGACAGGGGGGGACTGAAGCTTTCTTT.

This chain links TRBV30 with TRBJ1-1, with a weak D call TRBD1 (5 bases). V was clipped by 4 bases and J by 6 bases, with 15 bases between them. The V gene's germline CDR1 is GTSNPN and CDR2 SVGIG (reference sequence). The CDR3 covers 13 residues. CDR3 bases: TGTGCCTGGAAAGGGACTACCCTCGCTGAAGCTTTCTTT. Protein product: CAWKGTTLAEAFF. Combining the CDR3 with reference TRBV30 and TRBJ1-1 gives the whole variable domain SQTIHQWPATLVQPVGSPLSLECTVEGTSNPNLYWYRQAAGRGLQLLFYSVGIGQISSEVPQNLSASRPQDRQFILSSKKLLLSDSGFYLCAWKGTTLAEAFFGQGTRLTVV.